This T cell receptor (beta chain) was obtained from a study of T cell repertoires in cytomegalovirus infection. Study-wide context: Both a matching HLA type and CMV infection were indicated by public TCR beta signatures.

The table lists this clonotype with a few counts. As yet, its antigen is unknown. In germline, CDR1 is ENHRY, CDR2 SYGVKD. Trimming pared 8 bases from V and 2 bases from J, leaving 22 bases between. This CDR3 comprises 16 residues. TCRdb processed the reads anew with MiXCR; each CDR3 protein has one entry. The sample records some 350,000 distinct CDR3 sequences, about 27% being singletons. The sequence derives from a human donor in good health (CMV status not recorded). Some clones in this sample may be carry-over from other donors' samples. The sample consisted of cultured PBMCs, taken from culture after CMV antigen stimulation. The J gene is TRBJ2-7, the V gene TRBV10-3; possibly TRBD1 or TRBD2 for D (6 bases each). The CDR3 DNA reads as TGTGCCATCCAGACCTACGGGTCCGGGGGCACCTACGAGCAGTACTTC. This gives the protein CAIQTYGSGGTYEQYF.